The source of this T cell receptor (beta chain) is a study of cytomegalovirus exposure and HLA in healthy donors. The PCR ran on 60 Vbeta and 13 Jbeta primers. This table comes from immunoSEQ multiplex PCR, and its TCRdb copy is limited to in-frame clones, with some not included. The table lists about 190,000 clones, over 70% of them singletons, with 1% to 1.5% in the top ten. Concerning this clone itself: One junction end does not reproduce the germline sequence, and a read error may be involved.

The CDR3 contains 15 residues. Germline CDR1 is SEHNR and CDR2 is FQNEAQ (reference sequence). The sequenced sample consisted of PBMCs. The chain recombines TRBV7-9 with TRBJ2-1, with 7 bases that match TRBD1. This TCR was recovered from a man aged 25 to 40 in good health and CMV-seronegative. CDR3 region: CSSSLTGANYNEQFF. CDR3 DNA: TGTTCCAGCAGCCTAACAGGGGCAAACTACAATGAGCAGTTCTTC.